One and the same sample provided the 9 T cell receptor beta chains below, sequenced in a study of regulatory T cells in long-lasting Graves disease. Researchers made TCR beta libraries by using iRepertoire HTBI primers and running Arm-PCR on CDR3 regions. Each CDR3 protein gets one entry after TCRdb re-called the multiplex PCR reads with MiXCR. Of roughly 420,000 distinct CDR3 sequences in the sample, 15% are singletons; the top ten hold approximately 22%. Time point indicated: newly diagnosed GD, antithyroid drugs for less than 3 months. RNA isolated from PBMCs was used to make the TCR library. The specimen comprised peripheral blood mononuclear cells (PBMCs), sampled at new diagnosis, from a patient treated with antithyroid drugs. The receptors here all came from a female donor with Graves disease.

This clonotype showed up just a few times. One end of the junction does not line up with germline, which may come from a read error. The chain recombines TRBV10-3 with TRBJ2-1; 12 bases are shared with TRBD1. This CDR3 has 13 amino acids. Germline CDR1 and CDR2: ENHRY and SYGVKD. CDR3 DNA sequence: TGTGCCATCAGCGTCGGGGGGGACAGGGGGCCGATCTTC. It encodes CAISVGGDRGPIF.

The rearrangement links TRBV9 to TRBJ1-1, with 7 nucleotides matching TRBD1. The CDR3 runs 14 residues. The V gene's germline CDR1 is SGDLS and CDR2 YYNGEE. With 3 bases clipped from V and 4 bases from J, the junction kept 6 bases outside the gene matches. The CDR3 loop reads CASSATDRATEAFF. In nucleotides, the CDR3 is TGTGCCAGCAGCGCGACCGACAGGGCCACTGAAGCTTTCTTT.

This clonotype was seen repeatedly, ten times or more. The genes are TRBV5-1 and TRBJ2-7; TRBD2 matches 7 bases. Germline-derived CDR1 and CDR2 are SGHRS and YFSETQ. This CDR3 is built from 15 residues. Trimming at V came to 4 bases and at J to 5 bases, leaving 12 bases not matched to a gene. CDR3 region: CASSRARASGNEQYF. CDR3 nucleotide sequence: TGCGCCAGCAGCCGCGCACGGGCTAGCGGAAACGAGCAGTACTTC.

In its sample, this clonotype was seen many times. This chain uses TRBV7-2 with TRBJ2-1, with 13 nucleotides matching TRBD2. The CDR3 has 19 residues. Trimming removed 3 bases from V and 7 bases from J; junction bases left unmatched: 15. Looked up from germline, CDR1 is SGHTA and CDR2 is FQGNSA. The CDR3 nucleotides read TGTGCCAGCAGCTTCCAACTAGCGGGGGGGCCAACGGAGGGGAATGAGCAGTTCTTC. It specifies CASSFQLAGGPTEGNEQFF.

The table lists this clonotype with many counts. This rearrangement joins TRBV28 to TRBJ2-1, with a weak D call TRBD2 (6 bases). V shed 5 bases and J shed 3 bases, with 14 bases lying between them. CDR1 is MDHEN, CDR2 SYDVKM, per germline. The CDR3 sequence is 15 residues long. CDR3 residues: CASSVSGTRYNEQFF. The CDR3 region has the DNA TGTGCCAGCAGTGTCTCCGGGACTCGCTACAATGAGCAGTTCTTC.

This clonotype was counted ten times or more. The chain carries TRBV5-1 and TRBJ2-3, with D possibly TRBD1 on 6 matching bases. CDR3 length: 16 residues. Germline V gene sequence: CDR1 SGHRS, CDR2 YFSETQ. V lost 2 bases, J lost 4 bases, and 17 bases lay in between. The CDR3 nucleotides are TGCGCCAGCAGCTTCGTACAGGGCGGGTCCTCAGATACGCAGTATTTT. Its protein is CASSFVQGGSSDTQYF.

J is TRBJ2-1 and V is TRBV28; TRBD2 agrees at 12 bases. The DNA matches TRBJ2-5 better at its end, which makes the J call doubtful. Germline CDR1 is MDHEN and CDR2 is SYDVKM. The CDR3 length is 16 residues. In nucleotides, the CDR3 is TGTGCCAGCAGTAACCGACTAGCGGGAGTTCAAGAGACCCAGTACTTC. Its protein product is CASSNRLAGVQETQYF.

This clonotype was counted between two and nine times. The chain employs TRBV6-1 and TRBJ2-1; 11 bases fit TRBD2. CDR3 length: 15 amino acids. Per the germline V gene, CDR1 is MNHNS and CDR2 is SASEGT. V shed 6 bases and J 5 bases; nucleotides not matched to a gene: 6. The CDR3 coding sequence is TGTGCCAGCAGGATAGCGGGAGGGCCGAACAATGAGCAGTTCTTC. It is translated as CASRIAGGPNNEQFF.

At least ten counts were recorded for this clonotype. The chain joins TRBV19 to TRBJ2-7; tentative D call: TRBD2 (6 bases). The CDR3 has 14 residues. CDR1 LNHDA and CDR2 SQIVND come from the germline V gene (reference sequence). Trimming took 7 bases from V and 4 from J, leaving 17 bases between them. The CDR3 nucleotides read TGTGCCAGTAAGCCAGGGCAGGGAGGTTACGAGCAGTACTTC. This codes for CASKPGQGGYEQYF.